This TCR beta chain was captured in a study of sequential checkpoint blockade in melanoma. Only a few counts were recorded for this clone. V shed 4 bases and J shed 0 bases, with 16 bases lying between them. This CDR3 has 16 amino acids. The V gene's germline CDR1 is SGDLS and CDR2 YYNGEE. The treatment here: randomized to nivolumab then ipilimumab (arm A) or the reverse (arm B). Only in-frame clones appear in the TCRdb table, and some are missing; sequencing was by immunoSEQ multiplex PCR. This sample carries 10,000 to 15,000 clones, roughly four fifths of them seen once, and the ten largest clones take about half.

Sequencing used CD8+ T cells sorted from blood (inferred from file names), obtained from a patient given nivolumab and ipilimumab in sequence. The genes are TRBV9 and TRBJ1-2; D uncertain. The clonotype originates from a human donor with melanoma. The CDR3 DNA sequence: TGTGCCAGCAGCCCGGAGATTTATGGGTCTAACTATGGCTACACCTTC. Protein: CASSPEIYGSNYGYTF. The variable domain in full, with the rest retrieved from reference TRBV9 and TRBJ1-2, is DSGVTQTPKHLITATGQRVTLRCSPRSGDLSVYWYQQSLDQGLQFLIQYYNGEERAKGNILERFSAQQFPDLHSELNLSSLELGDSALYFCASSPEIYGSNYGYTFGSGTRLTVV.